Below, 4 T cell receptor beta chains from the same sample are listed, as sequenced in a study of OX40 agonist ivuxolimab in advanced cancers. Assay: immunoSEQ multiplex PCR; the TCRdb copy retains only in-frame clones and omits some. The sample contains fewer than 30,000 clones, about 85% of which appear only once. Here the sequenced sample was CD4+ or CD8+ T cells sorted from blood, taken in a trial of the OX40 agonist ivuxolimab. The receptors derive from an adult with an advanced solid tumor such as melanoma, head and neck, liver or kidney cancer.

CDR3 sequence reads: CASSHNSGTEAFF. The CDR3 coding sequence is TGTGCCAGCAGCCATAATTCGGGGACTGAAGCTTTCTTT. The V call is TRBV9, the J call TRBJ1-1; the D is unclear. CDR1 is SGDLS and CDR2 is YYNGEE in the germline V gene. The CDR3 has 13 amino acids. Trimming shortened V by 4 bases and J by 5 bases, and 12 bases separated the two germline ends.

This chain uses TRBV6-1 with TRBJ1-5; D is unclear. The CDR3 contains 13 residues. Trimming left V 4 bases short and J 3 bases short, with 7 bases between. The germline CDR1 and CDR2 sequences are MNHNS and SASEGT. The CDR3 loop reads CASSARDNQPQHF. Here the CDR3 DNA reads TGTGCCAGCAGTGCACGGGACAATCAGCCCCAGCATTTT.

CDR3 sequence: CASSYSIAGELFF. In DNA form, the CDR3 reads TGTGCCAGCAGTTACTCTATAGCCGGGGAGCTGTTTTTT. The chain links TRBV6-5 to TRBJ2-2, with unresolved D. The CDR3 sequence is 13 residues long. The germline CDR1 and CDR2 sequences are MNHEY and SVGAGI. Trimming cost V 0 bases and J 6 bases, with 5 bases left between them.

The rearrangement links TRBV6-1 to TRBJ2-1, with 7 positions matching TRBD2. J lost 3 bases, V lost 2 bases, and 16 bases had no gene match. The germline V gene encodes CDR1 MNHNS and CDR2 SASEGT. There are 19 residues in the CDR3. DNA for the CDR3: TGTGCCAGCAGTGAACCCTGGACCCGGGCGGGAGTTGGCTACAATGAGCAGTTCTTC. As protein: CASSEPWTRAGVGYNEQFF.